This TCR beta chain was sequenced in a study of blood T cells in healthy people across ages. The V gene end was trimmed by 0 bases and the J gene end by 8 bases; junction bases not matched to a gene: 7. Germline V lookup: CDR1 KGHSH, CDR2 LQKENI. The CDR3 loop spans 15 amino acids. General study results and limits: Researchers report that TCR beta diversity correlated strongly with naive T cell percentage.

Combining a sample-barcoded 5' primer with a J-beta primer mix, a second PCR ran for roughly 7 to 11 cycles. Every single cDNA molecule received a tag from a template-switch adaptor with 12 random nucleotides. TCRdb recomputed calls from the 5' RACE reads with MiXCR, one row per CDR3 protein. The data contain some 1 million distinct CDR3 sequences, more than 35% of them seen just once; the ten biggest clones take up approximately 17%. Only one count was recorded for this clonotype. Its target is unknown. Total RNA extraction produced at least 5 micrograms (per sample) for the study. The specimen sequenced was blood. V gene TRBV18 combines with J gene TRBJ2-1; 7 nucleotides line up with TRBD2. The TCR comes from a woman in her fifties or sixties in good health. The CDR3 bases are TGTGCCAGCTCACCACCGGAAAGGGAGGGCTATGAGCAGTTCTTC. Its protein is CASSPPEREGYEQFF.